Shown below are 20 T cell receptor beta chains from a single sample sequenced in a study of T cell responses to AZD1222 COVID-19 vaccine. Sequenced by immunoSEQ multiplex PCR; TCRdb stores in-frame clones only, minus some. The sample has tens of thousands of clones; approximately 91% are singletons. Sample: peripheral blood, taken 28 days after the second AZD1222 dose. The origin of the receptors is an adult who received the AZD1222 COVID-19 vaccine.

The gene calls are TRBV19 and TRBJ1-2; 9 bases are shared with TRBD1. Germline V gene lookup returns CDR1 LNHDA and CDR2 SQIVND (reference sequence). This CDR3 contains 12 residues. The ends lost 9 bases at V and 8 bases at J; junction bases unmatched: 7. CDR3 coding DNA: TGTGCCAGCGGACAGGGGTCGGGCGGCTACACCTTC. This encodes CASGQGSGGYTF.

The gene calls are TRBV10-1 and TRBJ2-1; 8 positions match TRBD1. Trimming cost V 0 bases and J 9 bases; bases outside gene matches: 4. This CDR3 is 14 amino acids long. Germline V gene data show CDR1 as WNHNN and CDR2 as SYGVQD (reference sequence). This chain's CDR3 is CASSESAGGLEQFF. In DNA, the CDR3 is TGCGCCAGCAGTGAGTCGGCAGGGGGCCTTGAGCAGTTCTTC.

Only one count was recorded for this clone. V and J are TRBV7-3 and TRBJ1-1; 8 bases align to TRBD1. Germline V gene data show CDR1 as SGHTA and CDR2 as FQGTGA. Trimming at V came to 3 bases and at J to 5 bases, leaving 5 bases not matched to a gene. CDR3 size: 14 residues. CDR3 nucleotides: TGTGCCAGCAGCTTCGACAGGGGAGGGACTGAAGCTTTCTTT. Amino acid sequence: CASSFDRGGTEAFF.

The rearrangement uses TRBV19 and TRBJ1-3; D not resolved. Germline V gene lookup returns CDR1 LNHDA and CDR2 SQIVND (reference sequence). V was shortened by 2 bases and J by 0 bases, with 14 bases between the two germline ends. The CDR3 has 17 residues. The CDR3, as DNA: TGTGCCAGTAGTATACCGGGCAGTCCTAACTCTGGAAACACCATATATTTT. Translation gives CASSIPGSPNSGNTIYF.

The rearrangement uses TRBV2 and TRBJ2-6; TRBD1 might be the D (6 bases). Trimming stripped 1 base from V and 4 bases from J, with 20 bases between. Germline V gene lookup returns CDR1 SNHLY and CDR2 FYNNEI. This CDR3 contains 19 residues. CDR3 sequence (DNA): TGTGCCAGCAGTGAAGGGACAGCCTTTACCGGGGACGGGGCCAACGTCCTGACTTTC. The encoded protein is CASSEGTAFTGDGANVLTF. The full variable domain, completed using reference TRBV2 and TRBJ2-6, is EPEVTQTPSHQVTQMGQEVILRCVPISNHLYFYWYRQILGQKVEFLVSFYNNEISEKSEIFDDQFSVERPDGSNFTLKIRSTKLEDSAMYFCASSEGTAFTGDGANVLTFGAGSRLTVL.

V is TRBV3-1 (or the pseudogene TRBV3-2) and J is TRBJ1-1; unclear D gene. Germline V CDR1 and CDR2: LGHDT, YNNKEL (reference sequence). The CDR3 spans 12 residues. V lost 4 bases and J lost 4, with 7 bases in between. CDR3 coding DNA: TGTGCCAGCAGCCTCTCATTCACTGAAGCTTTCTTT. It yields the protein CASSLSFTEAFF.

V and J are TRBV24-1 and TRBJ2-3; 9 nucleotides agree with TRBD2. The germline V gene has CDR1 KGHDR and CDR2 SFDVKD. V lost 9 bases, J lost 3 bases, and 12 bases stayed unmatched. The CDR3 sequence is 16 residues long. The CDR3 protein is CATSPAETSGTDTQYF. The DNA for the CDR3 is TGTGCCACCTCCCCGGCGGAGACTAGCGGAACAGATACGCAGTATTTT.

This chain links TRBV6-6 with TRBJ2-3; 7 positions agree with TRBD2. The CDR3 has 15 residues. Looked up from germline, CDR1 is MNHNY and CDR2 is SVGAGI (reference sequence). V gave up 4 bases and J gave up 3 bases; unmatched junction bases: 7. The CDR3 is CASSSQMGGTDTQYF. The DNA of the CDR3 is TGTGCCAGCAGTTCCCAGATGGGGGGGACAGATACGCAGTATTTT.

V gene TRBV2 combines with J gene TRBJ1-1; a possible D gene is TRBD1 (6 bases). CDR1 is SNHLY and CDR2 is FYNNEI in the germline V gene. This CDR3 contains 15 residues. The ends were cut back, 6 bases at V and 3 bases at J, with 17 bases in the middle. The CDR3 DNA sequence: TGTGCCAGCAGCGCGACAGGCCGCGGGGACACTGAAGCTTTCTTT. Residues: CASSATGRGDTEAFF.

This clone occurred once. This sequence joins TRBV29-1 and TRBJ2-2, with a weak D call TRBD1 (5 bases). The V end was cut by 7 bases, the J end by 7 bases, with 16 bases between. The CDR3 runs 13 residues. Germline values: CDR1 SQVTM, CDR2 ANQGSEA. The CDR3 region has the DNA TGCAGCGGTAAGATAGGGGCCGACGGGGAGCTGTTTTTT. This codes for CSGKIGADGELFF.

The gene calls are TRBV19 and TRBJ2-1; D not resolved. Germline values: CDR1 LNHDA, CDR2 SQIVND (reference sequence). With 1 base removed from V and 2 bases from J, the gap between germline ends came to 9 bases. The length of the CDR3 is 15 residues. The CDR3 loop reads CASSIARTTYNEQFF. CDR3 in DNA: TGTGCCAGTAGTATAGCGAGGACGACCTACAATGAGCAGTTCTTC.

The rearrangement uses TRBV12-3 or TRBV12-4 and TRBJ1-4; D is unclear. Trimming removed 5 bases from V and 8 bases from J, with 9 bases in between. The CDR3 length is 12 residues. The CDR3: CASSTLREKLFF. The CDR3 DNA follows: TGTGCCAGCAGTACCCTGCGGGAAAAACTGTTTTTT.

In regard to this clone: Other DNA sequences in the sample encode the same CDR3. The chain employs TRBV5-1 and TRBJ1-2; D uncertain. The CDR3 is 12 residues long. CDR1 SGHRS and CDR2 YFSETQ come from the germline V gene. Trimming took off 4 bases at V and 8 bases at J, with 12 bases between the two ends. The CDR3 loop is CASSEGGYGYTF. CDR3 DNA: TGCGCCAGCAGCGAGGGAGGGTACGGCTACACCTTC.

The rearrangement uses TRBV10-3 and TRBJ2-2; perhaps TRBD1 as D (5 bases). CDR3 length: 14 residues. Germline V gives CDR1 ENHRY, CDR2 SYGVKD. Trimming stripped 4 bases from V and 0 bases from J, with 6 bases between. CDR3 nucleotides: TGTGCCATCAGTGGGACACCGAACACCGGGGAGCTGTTTTTT. This gives the protein CAISGTPNTGELFF.

J is TRBJ1-2 and V is TRBV5-6; the D is unclear. Germline loops: CDR1 SGHDT, CDR2 YYEEEE. The V and J ends lost 1 base and 3 bases respectively, with 7 bases between them. The CDR3 has 13 amino acids. The CDR3 DNA is TGTGCCAGCAGCTTGAAGAGTCACTATGGCTACACCTTC. Residues: CASSLKSHYGYTF.

Judged by abundance, this clone is medium-sized (0.01 to 0.1%). This chain connects TRBV3-1 (or the pseudogene TRBV3-2) to TRBJ1-2; no clear D. CDR1 and CDR2 from the germline V gene are LGHDT and YNNKEL (reference sequence). This CDR3 comprises 15 residues. Between the trimmed V and J ends, which lost 0 bases and 4 bases, there was a span of 12 bases. The CDR3 coding sequence is TGTGCCAGCAGCCAAGATTCCACTGCTGGCTATGGCTACACCTTC. This codes for CASSQDSTAGYGYTF.

This chain joins TRBV2 and TRBJ2-1; TRBD1 matches at 7 bases. This CDR3 is built from 13 residues. Germline CDR1 reads SNHLY; CDR2 reads FYNNEI. J lost 2 bases, V lost 7 bases, and 2 bases had no gene match. The CDR3 is CASIQGAYNEQFF. The DNA for the CDR3 is TGTGCCAGCATCCAGGGGGCCTACAATGAGCAGTTCTTC.

This clone was seen more than once but under ten times. The chain couples TRBV27 to TRBJ1-2; D is uncertain. The CDR3 sequence is 13 residues long. Germline lookup yields CDR1 MNHEY and CDR2 SMNVEV (reference sequence). Trimming pared 3 bases from V and 3 bases from J, leaving 8 bases between. The CDR3: CASSLGSDYGYTF. The CDR3, as DNA: TGTGCCAGCAGTTTGGGTTCGGACTATGGCTACACCTTC.

This rearrangement joins TRBV6-1 to TRBJ1-5; a weak D match, TRBD1 (5 bases). This CDR3 spans 15 amino acids. Per germline, CDR1 MNHNS and CDR2 SASEGT. The V gene lost 1 base and the J gene lost 2 bases, with 9 bases spanning the gap. The CDR3 sequence: CASSEVDMGNQPQHF. CDR3 DNA: TGTGCCAGCAGTGAAGTGGACATGGGCAATCAGCCCCAGCATTTT.

The chain carries TRBV5-1 and TRBJ1-2, with TRBD1 matching 8 bases. The CDR3 sequence is 14 residues long. V lost 3 bases and J lost 8; bases outside the gene matches: 9. Germline CDR1 reads SGHRS; CDR2 reads YFSETQ. DNA of the CDR3: TGCGCCAGCAGCTCCGGACAGGGACGACTCGGCTACACCTTC. It is translated as CASSSGQGRLGYTF. The full variable domain, rest sourced from reference TRBV5-1 and TRBJ1-2, is KAGVTQTPRYLIKTRGQQVTLSCSPISGHRSVSWYQQTPGQGLQFLFEYFSETQRNKGNFPGRFSGRQFSNSRSEMNVSTLELGDSALYLCASSSGQGRLGYTFGSGTRLTVV.